Listed here are 11 T cell receptor beta chains from one sample, sequenced in a study of human T cells and chemical hapten exposure. TCRdb analysed the RACE reads with MiXCR anew, one entry per CDR3 protein. There are fewer than 150,000 distinct CDR3 sequences in the sample; roughly an eighth occur only once, and 0.92% lies in the top ten. Noted time point: patch test 1, 2 weeks after DPC sensitization. Treatment indicated: therapeutic diphenylcyclopropenone sensitization with weekly scalp DPC. Sequenced material: whole blood, taken in connection with sensitization to the hapten diphenylcyclopropenone (DPC). The receptors here all came from a man in his late teens or twenties with alopecia areata. Some clones in this sample may be carry-over from other donors' samples.

This clonotype turned up a few times. The chain has TRBV19 and TRBJ1-2; D uncertain. The V and J ends lost 1 base and 3 bases respectively, with 9 bases between them. Germline assignment: CDR1 LNHDA and CDR2 SQIVND (reference sequence). CDR3 size: 14 residues. DNA for the CDR3: TGTGCCAGTAGTATAGCCCCAGGCGACTATGGCTACACCTTC. Its protein product is CASSIAPGDYGYTF.

This sequence joins TRBV20-1 and TRBJ2-2; a possible D gene is TRBD2 (7 bases). V was clipped by 3 bases and J by 7 bases, with 15 bases between them. The CDR3 is made up of 14 amino acids. CDR1 DFQATT and CDR2 SNEGSKA come from the germline V gene (reference sequence). The CDR3 protein is CSARTGGLDGELFF. CDR3 bases: TGCAGTGCTAGGACGGGGGGCCTGGACGGGGAGCTGTTTTTT.

The rearrangement uses TRBV6-5 and TRBJ1-1; no clear D gene. This CDR3 comprises 13 residues. V was cut by 5 bases and J by 5 bases, with 12 bases left in between. Germline V gives CDR1 MNHEY, CDR2 SVGAGI. The CDR3 DNA follows: TGTGCCAGCAGTCCTAAAAGTTATACTGAAGCTTTCTTT. Its translation is CASSPKSYTEAFF.

This clonotype turned up a few times. The chain uses TRBV5-4 and TRBJ2-3; D is ambiguous. The CDR3 totals 15 residues. V lost 1 base, J lost 7 bases, and 16 bases lay in between. Germline V lookup: CDR1 SGHNT, CDR2 YYREEE (reference sequence). Here the CDR3 DNA reads TGTGCCAGCAGCTTGATCGATTTTCCGACAAATACGCAGTATTTT. Protein product: CASSLIDFPTNTQYF. Based on the CDR3 plus reference TRBV5-4 and TRBJ2-3, the full variable domain is ETGVTQSPTHLIKTRGQQVTLRCSSQSGHNTVSWYQQALGQGPQFIFQYYREEENGRGNFPPRFSGLQFPNYSSELNVNALELDDSALYLCASSLIDFPTNTQYFGPGTRLTVL.

The chain recombines TRBV12-3 or TRBV12-4 with TRBJ2-2, with D uncertain. This CDR3 has 14 residues. V shed 6 bases and J shed 6 bases, with 14 bases lying between them. The CDR3 region has the DNA TGTGCCAGCAGCTTCGACACTTCGGCCGGGGAGCTGTTTTTT. The encoded protein is CASSFDTSAGELFF.

The chain combines TRBV12-3 or TRBV12-4 with TRBJ1-1, with D perhaps matching TRBD1 (6 bases). The CDR3 covers 12 residues. The V end was cut by 5 bases, the J end by 8 bases, with 12 bases between. In DNA form, the CDR3 reads TGTGCCAGCAGTCGGGACACCTTAGAAGCTTTCTTT. Its protein is CASSRDTLEAFF.

This clonotype has at least ten counts. J is TRBJ1-4 and V is TRBV6-2 or TRBV6-3, with TRBD1 as a possible D gene (6 bases). Germline V gene sequence: CDR1 MNHEY, CDR2 SVGEGT. The V gene lost 4 bases and the J gene lost 5 bases, with 17 bases spanning the gap. The CDR3 sequence is 16 residues long. The CDR3 here is CASSWLRTARNEKLFF. The CDR3, as DNA: TGTGCCAGCAGTTGGCTTCGGACAGCCCGAAATGAAAAACTGTTTTTT.

A few counts support this clonotype. CDR3 nucleotide sequence: TGTGCCAGCAGCTCGGGACAGACTGAAGCTTTCTTT. This gives the protein CASSSGQTEAFF. The rearrangement uses TRBV7-3 and TRBJ1-1, with 7 nucleotides matching TRBD1. Germline loops: CDR1 SGHTA, CDR2 FQGTGA. V lost 4 bases to trimming and J lost 5 bases; unmatched junction nucleotides: 1. This CDR3 has 12 residues.

This clonotype was seen more than once but under ten times. The J gene is TRBJ2-6, the V gene TRBV7-2, with D tentatively TRBD1 (5 bases). This CDR3 spans 16 amino acids. Germline CDR1 reads SGHTA; CDR2 reads FQGNSA. The V gene lost 6 bases and the J gene lost 4 bases, with 16 bases spanning the gap. Written as DNA, the CDR3 is TGTGCCAGCAGGCCCCTTGTAGGGGTCGGGGCCAACGTCCTGACTTTC. It specifies CASRPLVGVGANVLTF. Using reference TRBV7-2 and TRBJ2-6 for the parts outside the CDR3, the full variable domain is GAGVSQSPSNKVTEKGKDVELRCDPISGHTALYWYRQSLGQGLEFLIYFQGNSAPDKSGLPSDRFSAERTGGSVSTLTIQRTQQEDSAVYLCASRPLVGVGANVLTFGAGSRLTVL.

This clonotype has at least ten counts. The genes are TRBV11-2 and TRBJ2-7; TRBD1 agrees at 7 bases. CDR1 and CDR2 from the germline V gene are SGHAT and FQNNGV. The CDR3 loop spans 14 amino acids. With 2 bases clipped from V and 4 bases from J, the junction kept 5 bases outside the gene matches. CDR3 amino acids: CASSLSTGSYEQYV. The CDR3 coding sequence is TGTGCCAGCAGCTTATCGACAGGGTCGTACGAGCAGTACGTC.

This clonotype was seen a handful of times. The J gene is TRBJ2-3, the V gene TRBV7-2; tentative D call: TRBD1 (5 bases). This CDR3 comprises 16 residues. Germline V lookup: CDR1 SGHTA, CDR2 FQGNSA. Trimming removed 2 bases from V and 0 bases from J, with 12 bases in between. CDR3 sequence: CASSLIISGSTDTQYF. In nucleotides, the CDR3 is TGTGCCAGCAGCTTAATCATCTCAGGGAGCACAGATACGCAGTATTTT.